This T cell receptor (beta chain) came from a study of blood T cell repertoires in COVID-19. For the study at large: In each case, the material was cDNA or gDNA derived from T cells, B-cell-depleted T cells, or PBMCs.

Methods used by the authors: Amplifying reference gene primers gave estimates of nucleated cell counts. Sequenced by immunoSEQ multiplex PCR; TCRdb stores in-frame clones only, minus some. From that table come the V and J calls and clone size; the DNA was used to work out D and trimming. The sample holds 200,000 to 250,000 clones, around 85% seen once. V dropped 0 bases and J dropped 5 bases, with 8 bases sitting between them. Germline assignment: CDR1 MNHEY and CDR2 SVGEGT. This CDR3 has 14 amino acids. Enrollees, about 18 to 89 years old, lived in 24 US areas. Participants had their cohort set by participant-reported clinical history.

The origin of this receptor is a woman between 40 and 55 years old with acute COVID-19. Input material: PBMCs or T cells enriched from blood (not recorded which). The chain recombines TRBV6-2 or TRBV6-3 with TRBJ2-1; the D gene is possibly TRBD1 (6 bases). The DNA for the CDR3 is TGTGCCAGCAGTTACTCGGGGGACAACAATGAGCAGTTCTTC. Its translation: CASSYSGDNNEQFF.